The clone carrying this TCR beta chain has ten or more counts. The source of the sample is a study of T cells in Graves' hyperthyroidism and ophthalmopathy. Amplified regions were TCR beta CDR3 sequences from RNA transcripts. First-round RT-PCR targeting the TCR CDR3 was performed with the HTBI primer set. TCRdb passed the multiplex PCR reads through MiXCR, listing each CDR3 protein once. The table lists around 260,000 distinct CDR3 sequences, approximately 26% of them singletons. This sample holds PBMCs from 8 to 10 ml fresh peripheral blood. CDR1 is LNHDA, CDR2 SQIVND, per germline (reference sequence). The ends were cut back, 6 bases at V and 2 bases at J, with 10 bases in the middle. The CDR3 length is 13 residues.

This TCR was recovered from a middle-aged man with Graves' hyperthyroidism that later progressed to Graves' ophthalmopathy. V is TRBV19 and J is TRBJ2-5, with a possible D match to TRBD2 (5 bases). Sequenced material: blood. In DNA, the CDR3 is TGTGCCAGTAGAGGTAGCGATCAAGAGACCCAGTACTTC. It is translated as CASRGSDQETQYF.